A selection of T cell receptor beta chains follows, all from one sample in a study of blood T cell repertoires in COVID-19. Data came from immunoSEQ multiplex PCR; TCRdb stores just in-frame clones and leaves some out. Of approximately 200,000 clones detected, more than 65% appear once; the ten largest clones hold approximately 7.6%. Sequencing used PBMCs or T cells enriched from blood (not recorded which). These receptors were taken from a man aged 35-49 years who had recovered from COVID-19. Both conserved end residues are part of each CDR3.

V gene,CDR3 protein
TRBV5-6,CASSHTAEFYNSPLHF
TRBV6-5,CASYTGYGNTIYF
TRBV15,CATSRDPRTGQAKNIQYF
TRBV10-3,CATLSGTGKDSGNTIYF
TRBV29-1,CSVALSGFTEKLFF
TRBV7-8,CASSLVRSPLLAGSLSTDTQYF
TRBV30,CAWRGQGAGSPLHF
TRBV3-1/TRBV3-2,CASSQVGETQYF
TRBV5-1,CASSWRDRGSSPLHF
TRBV28,CASSPRQLGLETQYF
TRBV7-2,CASSSGLAGWGGELFF
TRBV13,CASSFTGGTLNEQFF
TRBV3-1/TRBV3-2,CASSQEGGSYNEQFF
TRBV11-2,CASSSLAGGPETQYF
TRBV3-1/TRBV3-2,CASSPSTGRTAGNTIYF
TRBV6-5,CASRLEAIYTEAFF
TRBV9,CASSVGQGGYNEQFF
TRBV2,CASSLQGAREKLFF
TRBV9,CASSVGSGGAVGELFF
TRBV6-5,CASSYEVRGYTEAFF
TRBV7-9,CASSSTGAAGAEAFF
TRBV6-1,CASSDLRGARDEQYF
TRBV27,CASSLSGLFGSGVVWTQYF
TRBV27,CASSLLWTARNTEAFF
TRBV27,CASSSTGTYEQYF
TRBV7-3,CASSLKGTRTTASWFTDTQYF
TRBV6-6,CASSPRDNLYSNQPQHF
TRBV4-3,CASSQEAGQNYGYTF
TRBV6-5,CASSYGGADTEVFF
TRBV3-1/TRBV3-2,CASSPGPTGAGELFF
TRBV14,CASSLLGQGGGELFF
TRBV5-3,CARSLPGTGLSNQPQHF
TRBV11-2,CASSLDYLGYEQYF
TRBV27,CASSLGGSNQPQHF
TRBV21-1,CASSHRDRGDYSNQPQHF
TRBV5-1,CASSIDRSYGYTF
TRBV3-1/TRBV3-2,CASSQLAVGGNTIYF
TRBV4-2,CASSQLQGAEQFF
TRBV6-5,CASSYRQGSLNSPLHF
TRBV9,CASSPGLLGAKLFF
TRBV7-9,CASSLAAGPEAFF
TRBV6-2/TRBV6-3,CASSYFAGGAYNQPQHF
TRBV28,CASSDYGYTF
TRBV6-5,CASSRSGQNNYGYTF
TRBV7-2,CASSLGYSTEAFF
TRBV9,CASSGGGPRAEKLFF
TRBV4-1,CASSNYEYWDNSPLHF
TRBV5-5,CASSLDTGNRASTF
TRBV4-3,CASSFRLPGQGASEQYF
TRBV19,CASSIVMRERNQPQHF